The rows below give T cell receptor beta chains drawn from one sample of a study of identifying expanded T cells in peripheral blood. Clones were read by immunoSEQ multiplex PCR, and TCRdb kept only the in-frame ones, dropping some. The sample records about 52,000 clones, approximately 82% being singletons. What was sequenced was blood. Receptor source: a person aged 18 to 75 in good health. CDR3s include the opening cysteine and the closing phenylalanine or tryptophan. The D gene is left open where the match is weak.

TRBJ2-7,TRBV5-3,TRBD2,TGTGCCAGAAGCTGTACAGGTTCCGGGACTAGCGACGACGAGCAGTACTTC,CARSCTGSGTSDDEQYF
TRBJ2-3,TRBV9,-,TGTGCCAGCAGCCAGGGGAGCACAGATACGCAGTATTTT,CASSQGSTDTQYF
TRBJ1-1,TRBV18,-,TGTGCCAGCCGTGAGGGGCAGGGACAAGCTTTCTTT,CASREGQGQAFF
TRBJ2-6,TRBV27,-,TGTGCCAGCAGTTTATCGAGGATAGGCAGGGTCTCTGGGGCCAACGTCCTGACTTTC,CASSLSRIGRVSGANVLTF
TRBJ2-1,TRBV7-2,-,TGTGCCAGCAGCTTAAATAGCGGTGCCTACAATGAGCAGTTCTTC,CASSLNSGAYNEQFF
TRBJ2-3,TRBV6-6,-,TGTGCCAGCAGAGATCCGGATACGCAGTATTTT,CASRDPDTQYF
TRBJ1-5,TRBV30,-,TGTGCCTGGAGTGTAGGGGGGAATCAGCCCCAGCATTTT,CAWSVGGNQPQHF
TRBJ2-1,TRBV7-2,TRBD2,TGTGCCAGCAGCGTCGGGACTAGCGGGAGGGCCGGTGAGCAGTTCTTC,CASSVGTSGRAGEQFF
TRBJ2-7,TRBV11-2,TRBD2,TGTGCCAGCAGCCCTACTAGCGACGAGCAGTACTTC,CASSPTSDEQYF
TRBJ2-7,TRBV11-2,-,TGTGCCAGCAGCTTAGCAACCAGGGGAGCCTACGAGCAGTACTTC,CASSLATRGAYEQYF
TRBJ2-7,TRBV7-2,TRBD2,TGTGCCAGCAGCCCCCGCCGGGGGGTGTACTACGAGCAGTACTTC,CASSPRRGVYYEQYF
TRBJ2-1,TRBV20-1,TRBD2,TGCAGTGCTCCAGGTAGCGGGGAGCAGTTCTTC,CSAPGSGEQFF
TRBJ2-3,TRBV7-2,-,TGTGCCAGCAGCTCCCGCCAGTTTGGCACAGATACGCAGTATTTT,CASSSRQFGTDTQYF
TRBJ1-3,TRBV18,-,TGTGCCAGCTCACCAATAGGGACGGGGCCTGGAAACACCATATATTTT,CASSPIGTGPGNTIYF